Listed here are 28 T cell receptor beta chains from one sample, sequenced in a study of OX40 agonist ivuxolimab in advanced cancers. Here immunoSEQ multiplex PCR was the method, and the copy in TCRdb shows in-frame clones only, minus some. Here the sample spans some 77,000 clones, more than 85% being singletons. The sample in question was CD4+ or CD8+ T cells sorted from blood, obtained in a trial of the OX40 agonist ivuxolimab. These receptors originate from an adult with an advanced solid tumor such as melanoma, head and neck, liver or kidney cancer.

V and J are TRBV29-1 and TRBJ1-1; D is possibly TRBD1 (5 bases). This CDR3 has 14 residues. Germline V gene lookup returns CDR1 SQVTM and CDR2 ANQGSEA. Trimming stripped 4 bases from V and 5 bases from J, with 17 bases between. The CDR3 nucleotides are TGCAGCGTTGCTGGGGGGGGGAGCGTAACTGAAGCTTTCTTT. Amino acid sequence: CSVAGGGSVTEAFF.

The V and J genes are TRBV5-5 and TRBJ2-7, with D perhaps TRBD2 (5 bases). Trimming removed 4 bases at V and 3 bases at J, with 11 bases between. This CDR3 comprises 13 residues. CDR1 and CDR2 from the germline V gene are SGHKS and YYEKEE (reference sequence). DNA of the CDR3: TGTGCCAGCAGCCTCACCGGGAACTACGAGCAGTACTTC. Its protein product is CASSLTGNYEQYF. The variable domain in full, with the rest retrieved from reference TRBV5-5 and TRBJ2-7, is DAGVTQSPTHLIKTRGQQVTLRCSPISGHKSVSWYQQVLGQGPQFIFQYYEKEERGRGNFPDRFSARQFPNYSSELNVNALLLGDSALYLCASSLTGNYEQYFGPGTRLTVT.

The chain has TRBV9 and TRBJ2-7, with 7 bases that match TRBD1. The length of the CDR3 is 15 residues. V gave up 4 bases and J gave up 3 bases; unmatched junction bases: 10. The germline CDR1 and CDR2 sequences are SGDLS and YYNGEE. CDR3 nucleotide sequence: TGTGCCAGCAGCCCCCGGGACAGCCCAGGCTACGAGCAGTACTTC. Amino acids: CASSPRDSPGYEQYF.

CDR3 amino acids: CASSLGQAFSYEQYF. For the CDR3, the DNA is TGTGCCAGCAGTTTAGGTCAGGCCTTCTCCTACGAGCAGTACTTC. J is TRBJ2-5 and V is TRBV28; D gene unclear. The J call may be in error: the DNA end matches TRBJ2-7 better. CDR3 length: 15 residues. From germline, CDR1 is MDHEN and CDR2 SYDVKM.

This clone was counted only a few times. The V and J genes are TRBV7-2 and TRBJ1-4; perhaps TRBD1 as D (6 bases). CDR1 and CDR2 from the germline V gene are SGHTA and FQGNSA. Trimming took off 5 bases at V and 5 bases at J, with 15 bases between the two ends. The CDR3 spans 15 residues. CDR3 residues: CASSPRPGTNEKLFF. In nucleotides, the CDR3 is TGTGCCAGCAGCCCACGGCCGGGGACAAATGAAAAACTGTTTTTT. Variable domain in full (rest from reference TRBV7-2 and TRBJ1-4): GAGVSQSPSNKVTEKGKDVELRCDPISGHTALYWYRQSLGQGLEFLIYFQGNSAPDKSGLPSDRFSAERTGGSVSTLTIQRTQQEDSAVYLCASSPRPGTNEKLFFGSGTQLSVL.

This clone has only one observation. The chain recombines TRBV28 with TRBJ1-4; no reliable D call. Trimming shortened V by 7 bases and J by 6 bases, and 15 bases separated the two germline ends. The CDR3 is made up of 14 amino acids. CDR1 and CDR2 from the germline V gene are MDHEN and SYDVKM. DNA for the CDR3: TGTGCCAGCACCCCGTTAGGGTGGGATGAAAAACTGTTTTTT. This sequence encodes CASTPLGWDEKLFF.

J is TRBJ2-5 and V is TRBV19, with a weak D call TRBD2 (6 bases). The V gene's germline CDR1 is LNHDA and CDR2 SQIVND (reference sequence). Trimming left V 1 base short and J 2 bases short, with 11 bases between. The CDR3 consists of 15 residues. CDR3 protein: CASSIGPREQETQYF. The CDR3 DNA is TGTGCCAGTAGTATAGGACCACGGGAGCAAGAGACCCAGTACTTC.

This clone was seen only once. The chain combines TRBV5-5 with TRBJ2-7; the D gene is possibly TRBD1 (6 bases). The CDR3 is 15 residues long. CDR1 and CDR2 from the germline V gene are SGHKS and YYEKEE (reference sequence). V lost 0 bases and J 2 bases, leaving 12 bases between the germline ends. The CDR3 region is CASSLGGTGTYEQYF. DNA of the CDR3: TGTGCCAGCAGCTTGGGCGGTACAGGGACCTACGAGCAGTACTTC.

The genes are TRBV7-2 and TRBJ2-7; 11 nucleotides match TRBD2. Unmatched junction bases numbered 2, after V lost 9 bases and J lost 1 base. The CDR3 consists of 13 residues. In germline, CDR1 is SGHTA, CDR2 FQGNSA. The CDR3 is CASGTSGSYEQYF. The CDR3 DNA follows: TGTGCCAGTGGGACTAGCGGTTCCTACGAGCAGTACTTC.

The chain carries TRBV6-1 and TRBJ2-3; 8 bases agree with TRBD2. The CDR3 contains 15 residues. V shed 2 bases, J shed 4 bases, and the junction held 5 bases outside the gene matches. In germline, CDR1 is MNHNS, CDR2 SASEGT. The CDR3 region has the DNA TGTGCCAGCAGTGAAACTAGCGGAGGGGCAGATACGCAGTATTTT. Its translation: CASSETSGGADTQYF.

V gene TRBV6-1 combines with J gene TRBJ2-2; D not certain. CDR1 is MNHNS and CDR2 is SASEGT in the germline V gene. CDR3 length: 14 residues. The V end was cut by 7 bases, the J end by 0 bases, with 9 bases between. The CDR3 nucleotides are TGTGCCAGCATTTACAGCGCGAACACCGGGGAGCTGTTTTTT. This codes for CASIYSANTGELFF.

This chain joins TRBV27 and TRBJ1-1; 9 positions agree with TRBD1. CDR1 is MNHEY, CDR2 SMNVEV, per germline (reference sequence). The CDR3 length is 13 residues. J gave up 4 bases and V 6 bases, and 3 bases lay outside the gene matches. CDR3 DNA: TGTGCCAGCAGGGGACAGGGACGCACTGAAGCTTTCTTT. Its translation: CASRGQGRTEAFF.

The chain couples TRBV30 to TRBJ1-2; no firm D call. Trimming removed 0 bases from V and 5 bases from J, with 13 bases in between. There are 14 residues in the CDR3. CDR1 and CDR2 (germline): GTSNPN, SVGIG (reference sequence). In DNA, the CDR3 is TGTGCCTGGAGTGTAGGAGGGTTCAGTTATGGCTACACCTTC. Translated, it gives CAWSVGGFSYGYTF.

The DNA of the CDR3 is TGTGCCAGCAGTTATTCGCCTCTGGCCCAAGCTTTCTTT. Its translation: CASSYSPLAQAFF. The chain employs TRBV6-6 and TRBJ1-1; D is unclear. The length of the CDR3 is 13 residues. CDR1 MNHNY and CDR2 SVGAGI come from the germline V gene (reference sequence). With 3 bases removed from V and 9 bases from J, the gap between germline ends came to 14 bases.

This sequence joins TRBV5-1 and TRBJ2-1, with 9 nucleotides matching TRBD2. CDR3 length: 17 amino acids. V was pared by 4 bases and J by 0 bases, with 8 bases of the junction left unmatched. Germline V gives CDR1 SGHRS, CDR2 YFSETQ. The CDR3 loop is CASSGGSGGSSYNEQFF. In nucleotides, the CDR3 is TGCGCCAGCAGCGGTGGTAGCGGGGGAAGCTCCTACAATGAGCAGTTCTTC.

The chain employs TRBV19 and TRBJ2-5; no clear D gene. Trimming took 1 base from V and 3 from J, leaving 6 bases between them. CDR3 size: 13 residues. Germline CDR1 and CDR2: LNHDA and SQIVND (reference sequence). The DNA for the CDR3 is TGTGCCAGTAGTATAGTGGTAAAAGAGACCCAGTACTTC. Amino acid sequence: CASSIVVKETQYF.

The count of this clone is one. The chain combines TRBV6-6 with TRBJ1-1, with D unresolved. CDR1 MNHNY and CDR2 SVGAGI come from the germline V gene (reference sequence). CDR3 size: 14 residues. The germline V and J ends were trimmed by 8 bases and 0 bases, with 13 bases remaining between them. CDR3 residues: CASLFAPLNTEAFF. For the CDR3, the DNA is TGTGCCAGCCTTTTTGCCCCATTGAACACTGAAGCTTTCTTT.

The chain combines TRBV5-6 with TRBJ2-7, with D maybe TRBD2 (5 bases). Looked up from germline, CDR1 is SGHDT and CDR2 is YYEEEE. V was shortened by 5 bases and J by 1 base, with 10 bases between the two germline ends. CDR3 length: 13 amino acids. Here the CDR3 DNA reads TGTGCCAGCAGTAAGGAGGAATCCTACGAGCAGTACTTC. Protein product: CASSKEESYEQYF.

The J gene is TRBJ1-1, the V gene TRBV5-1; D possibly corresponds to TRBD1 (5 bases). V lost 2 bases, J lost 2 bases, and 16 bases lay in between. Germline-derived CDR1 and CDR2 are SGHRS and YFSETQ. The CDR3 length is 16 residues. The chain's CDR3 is CASSLFSQGINTEAFF. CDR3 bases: TGCGCCAGCAGCTTATTCAGTCAGGGTATTAACACTGAAGCTTTCTTT.

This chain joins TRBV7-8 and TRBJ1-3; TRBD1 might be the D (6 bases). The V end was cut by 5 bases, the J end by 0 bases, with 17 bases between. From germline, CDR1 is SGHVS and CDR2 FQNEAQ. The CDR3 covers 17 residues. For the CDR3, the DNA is TGTGCCAGCAGCCTCGTCGGGGGGGCTCCCTCTGGAAACACCATATATTTT. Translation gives CASSLVGGAPSGNTIYF.

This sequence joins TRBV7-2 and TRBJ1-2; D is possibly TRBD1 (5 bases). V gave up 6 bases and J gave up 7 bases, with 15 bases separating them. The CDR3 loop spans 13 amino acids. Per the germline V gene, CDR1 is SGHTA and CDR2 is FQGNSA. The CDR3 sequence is CASSSQGIGGYTF. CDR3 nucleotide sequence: TGTGCCAGCAGTTCTCAGGGTATTGGTGGCTACACCTTC. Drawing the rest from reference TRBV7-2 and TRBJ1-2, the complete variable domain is GAGVSQSPSNKVTEKGKDVELRCDPISGHTALYWYRQSLGQGLEFLIYFQGNSAPDKSGLPSDRFSAERTGGSVSTLTIQRTQQEDSAVYLCASSSQGIGGYTFGSGTRLTVV.

The CDR3 is CASSFGRARNTEAFF. Written as DNA, the CDR3 is TGTGCCAGCAGCTTTGGGAGGGCGAGGAACACTGAAGCTTTCTTT. The rearrangement links TRBV7-8 to TRBJ1-1; unclear D gene. This CDR3 spans 15 amino acids. Germline V gene sequence: CDR1 SGHVS, CDR2 FQNEAQ. V shed 3 bases and J shed 1 base, with 12 bases lying between them.

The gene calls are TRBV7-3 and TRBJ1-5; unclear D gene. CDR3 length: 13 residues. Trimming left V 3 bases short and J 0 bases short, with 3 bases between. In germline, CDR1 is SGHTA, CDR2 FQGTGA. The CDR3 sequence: CASSFDSNQPQHF. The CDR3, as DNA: TGTGCCAGCAGCTTCGATAGCAATCAGCCCCAGCATTTT.

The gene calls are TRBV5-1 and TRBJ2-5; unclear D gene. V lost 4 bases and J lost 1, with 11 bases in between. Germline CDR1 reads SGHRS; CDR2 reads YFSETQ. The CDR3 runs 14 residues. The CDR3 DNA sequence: TGCGCCAGCAGCCGAATAGAGGCCCAAGAGACCCAGTACTTC. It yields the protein CASSRIEAQETQYF.

The CDR3: CSVDQGKLFF. The CDR3 DNA reads TGCAGCGTTGACCAGGGAAAACTGTTTTTT. The rearrangement uses TRBV29-1 and TRBJ1-4; a possible D gene is TRBD1 (5 bases). The V gene lost 3 bases and the J gene lost 10 bases, with 6 bases spanning the gap. The germline gives CDR1 SQVTM, CDR2 ANQGSEA. The CDR3 runs to 10 residues.

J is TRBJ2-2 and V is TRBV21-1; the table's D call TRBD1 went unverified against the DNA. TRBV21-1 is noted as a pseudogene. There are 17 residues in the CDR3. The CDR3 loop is CASSKWAGTPNTGELFF. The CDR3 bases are TGTGCCAGCAGCAAATGGGCCGGGACACCGAACACCGGGGAGCTGTTTTTT.

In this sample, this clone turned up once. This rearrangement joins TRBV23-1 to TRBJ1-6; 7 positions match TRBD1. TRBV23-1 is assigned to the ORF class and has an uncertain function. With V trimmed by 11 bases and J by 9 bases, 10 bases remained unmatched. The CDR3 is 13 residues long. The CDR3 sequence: CARPGGPPSPLHF. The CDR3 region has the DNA TGCGCCCGCCCAGGGGGGCCCCCTTCACCCCTCCACTTT.

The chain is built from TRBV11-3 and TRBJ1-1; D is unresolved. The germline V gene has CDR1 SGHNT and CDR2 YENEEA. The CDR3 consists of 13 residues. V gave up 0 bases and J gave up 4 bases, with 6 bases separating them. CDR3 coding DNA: TGTGCCAGCAGCTTAGATCGTTCCACTGAAGCTTTCTTT. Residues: CASSLDRSTEAFF.